The clone carrying this T cell receptor (beta chain) occurred a few times. Its cognate antigen is unknown. This entry is derived from a study of early T cells in non-severe SARS-CoV-2 infection. About the research overall: Sequenced material consisted of bulk RNA (from unsorted whole blood), and chains were unpaired.

General study results and limits: Using VDJdb, the matching emphasized anti-spike CD8 responses while missing private and CD4 specificities.

Unique molecular identifier tags were affixed to discrete cDNA molecules. MiXCR, run by TCRdb on the 5' RACE reads, gives a single entry per CDR3 protein. Of 60,000 to 70,000 distinct CDR3 sequences listed, approximately 6% are singletons. This CDR3 contains 13 residues. Germline V gene lookup returns CDR1 SGHNT and CDR2 YENEEA. V lost 5 bases to trimming and J lost 8 bases, with 13 bases between them. The specimen comprised whole blood, sampled at baseline. The rearrangement uses TRBV11-3 and TRBJ2-1; D possibly matches TRBD1 or TRBD2 (5 bases each). The clonotype was recovered from an adult who was a healthcare worker with PCR-confirmed SARS-CoV-2 infection or an uninfected control (not recorded which). The CDR3 loop reads CASSPGPRDEQFF. Here the CDR3 DNA reads TGTGCCAGCAGCCCGGGACCTAGGGATGAGCAGTTCTTC.